Listed here are 28 T cell receptor beta chains from one sample, sequenced in a study of T cells after yellow fever vaccination. TCRdb passed the 5' RACE reads through MiXCR, listing each CDR3 protein once. Here the sample spans roughly 330,000 distinct CDR3 sequences, roughly 4.3% being singletons. The sample in question was PBMCs, obtained 5 days after the yellow fever booster vaccination. The receptors here all came from a man aged 18 to 30 who received the YFV17D yellow fever vaccine.

Only a few counts were recorded for this clonotype. This chain joins TRBV7-9 and TRBJ1-3; D is unresolved. V lost 3 bases and J 0 bases, leaving 9 bases between the germline ends. The CDR3 has 15 residues. Germline assignment: CDR1 SEHNR and CDR2 FQNEAQ (reference sequence). The CDR3 DNA sequence: TGTGCCAGCAGCTTCCGTGCGTCCTCTGGAAACACCATATATTTT. Amino acid sequence: CASSFRASSGNTIYF.

This clonotype was seen ten or more times. The chain carries TRBV12-3 or TRBV12-4 and TRBJ2-2; the match to TRBD1 covers 9 bases. CDR3 length: 15 residues. V lost 5 bases, J lost 1 base, and 2 bases stayed unmatched. This CDR3 is CASSPGQGNTGELFF. In DNA form, the CDR3 reads TGTGCCAGCAGTCCGGGACAGGGGAACACCGGGGAGCTGTTTTTT.

This sequence joins TRBV6-4 and TRBJ2-7; D remains ambiguous. Trimming removed 0 bases from V and 0 bases from J, with 3 bases in between. The length of the CDR3 is 13 residues. The germline V gene has CDR1 MRHNA and CDR2 SNTAGT. The CDR3 region is CASSDSGSYEQYV. Here the CDR3 DNA reads TGTGCCAGCAGTGACTCGGGCTCCTACGAGCAGTACGTC.

This clonotype was detected only a few times. The rearrangement links TRBV7-8 to TRBJ1-4; 9 bases agree with TRBD1. The CDR3 is made up of 15 amino acids. V was pared by 4 bases and J by 6 bases, with 6 bases of the junction left unmatched. The V gene's germline CDR1 is SGHVS and CDR2 FQNEAQ. The DNA of the CDR3 is TGTGCCAGCAGCTCCTCGGACAGGGGCCATGAAAAACTGTTTTTT. The encoded protein is CASSSSDRGHEKLFF.

This clonotype was picked up a small number of times. This chain joins TRBV4-3 and TRBJ2-6, with a weak D call TRBD1 (7 bases). Deletions cut 1 base from V and 0 bases from J, with 13 bases between. This CDR3 has 18 residues. Per the germline V gene, CDR1 is LGHNA and CDR2 is YSLEER. This CDR3 is CASSQVPGGSSGANVLTF. The CDR3 region has the DNA TGCGCCAGCAGCCAAGTTCCAGGGGGGAGCTCTGGGGCCAACGTCCTGACTTTC.

This clonotype was recorded a few times. The V call is TRBV4-1, the J call TRBJ1-4; D ambiguous. The V and J ends lost 6 bases and 0 bases respectively, with 14 bases between them. This CDR3 region has 16 residues. CDR1 is MGHRA and CDR2 is YSYEKL in the germline V gene. CDR3: CASSPGTAATNEKLFF. The CDR3, as DNA: TGCGCCAGCAGTCCCGGAACGGCTGCAACTAATGAAAAACTGTTTTTT.

The chain carries TRBV4-1 and TRBJ1-5, with D hard to call. V was pared by 3 bases and J by 0 bases, with 9 bases between. The CDR3 loop spans 15 amino acids. Germline V lookup: CDR1 MGHRA, CDR2 YSYEKL. In DNA form, the CDR3 reads TGCGCCAGCAGCCAGTGGCAGAATAGCAATCAGCCCCAGCATTTT. The encoded protein is CASSQWQNSNQPQHF.

This clonotype was detected many times. The chain recombines TRBV2 with TRBJ1-4; maybe TRBD1 (5 bases). CDR3 length: 15 amino acids. The germline CDR1 and CDR2 sequences are SNHLY and FYNNEI. Trimming stripped 7 bases from V and 2 bases from J, with 14 bases between. CDR3 sequence: CASTGGRTTNEKLFF. The CDR3 region has the DNA TGTGCCAGCACCGGGGGAAGGACCACTAATGAAAAACTGTTTTTT.

This clonotype has more than one count but fewer than ten. The rearrangement uses TRBV6-5 and TRBJ2-7, with a weak D call TRBD1 (6 bases). V was pared by 6 bases and J by 0 bases, with 15 bases between. Germline CDR1 and CDR2: MNHEY and SVGAGI. The CDR3 runs to 15 residues. The CDR3, as DNA: TGTGCCAGCAGCCGAGGGACACCGGACTCCTACGAGCAGTACTTC. Protein: CASSRGTPDSYEQYF.

This clonotype was seen many times. This chain uses TRBV20-1 with TRBJ2-3; possible D gene TRBD1, 5 bases. The CDR3 sequence is 14 residues long. Trimming stripped 1 base from V and 3 bases from J, with 11 bases between. Germline assignment: CDR1 DFQATT and CDR2 SNEGSKA (reference sequence). The CDR3, as DNA: TGCAGTGCTAGAGTTTCGACAGCAACAGATACGCAGTATTTT. This codes for CSARVSTATDTQYF.

This chain connects TRBV5-1 to TRBJ2-6; D is uncertain. The CDR3 extends over 14 amino acids. Germline V gene sequence: CDR1 SGHRS, CDR2 YFSETQ. With 0 bases removed from V and 3 bases from J, the gap between germline ends came to 4 bases. CDR3 protein: CASSLVFGANVLTF. The CDR3 DNA sequence: TGCGCCAGCAGCTTGGTTTTTGGGGCCAACGTCCTGACTTTC.

This clonotype showed up many times. The chain joins TRBV29-1 to TRBJ1-2; D is possibly TRBD1 (5 bases). The CDR3 is 13 residues long. Trimming took 6 bases from V and 6 from J, leaving 17 bases between them. Germline CDR1 and CDR2: SQVTM and ANQGSEA. Here the CDR3 reads CSVPWGQKDGYTF. CDR3 bases: TGCAGCGTCCCCTGGGGCCAGAAGGATGGCTACACCTTC. The full variable domain, rest sourced from reference TRBV29-1 and TRBJ1-2, is SAVISQKPSRDICQRGTSLTIQCQVDSQVTMMFWYRQQPGQSLTLIATANQGSEATYESGFVIDKFPISRPNLTFSTLTVSNMSPEDSSIYLCSVPWGQKDGYTFGSGTRLTVV.

In its sample, this clonotype was seen a few times. V and J are TRBV6-5 and TRBJ2-7; TRBD2 is a possible D gene (6 bases). This CDR3 is built from 14 residues. V lost 0 bases to trimming and J lost 4 bases, with 10 bases between them. Per germline, CDR1 MNHEY and CDR2 SVGAGI. The CDR3 here is CASSYSGTVYEQYF. Written as DNA, the CDR3 is TGTGCCAGCAGTTACTCCGGGACTGTTTACGAGCAGTACTTC.

This clonotype was seen a few times. The rearrangement joins TRBV5-3 to TRBJ2-2, with a weak D call TRBD1 (6 bases). TRBV5-3 is given ORF status, its function remaining uncertain. The CDR3 spans 14 residues. The V end lost 1 base, the J end lost 3 bases, and 7 bases lay between the germline ends. The DNA of the CDR3 is TGTGCCAGAAGCTTGCGACAGGACACCGGGGAGCTGTTTTTT. It translates to CARSLRQDTGELFF.

The sample holds a few counts of this clonotype. This rearrangement joins TRBV24-1 to TRBJ2-2; D gene uncertain. The CDR3 is made up of 15 amino acids. Trimming took off 6 bases at V and 0 bases at J, with 10 bases between the two ends. The germline V gene encodes CDR1 KGHDR and CDR2 SFDVKD. The CDR3 nucleotides read TGTGCCACCAGTACCCCGCATGCGAACACCGGGGAGCTGTTTTTT. This gives the protein CATSTPHANTGELFF.

This chain joins TRBV29-1 and TRBJ1-4; 8 bases agree with TRBD1. CDR1 is SQVTM and CDR2 is ANQGSEA in the germline V gene. This CDR3 comprises 13 residues. V trimming: 6 bases; J trimming: 6 bases; junction bases outside the gene matches: 6. The CDR3 DNA reads as TGCAGCGTACTGACAGGGGCGCATGAAAAACTGTTTTTT. It encodes CSVLTGAHEKLFF.

V and J are TRBV29-1 and TRBJ2-5; possibly TRBD2 for D (5 bases). The V gene's germline CDR1 is SQVTM and CDR2 ANQGSEA. This CDR3 is 14 amino acids long. V was pared by 3 bases and J by 1 base, with 12 bases between. As DNA, the CDR3 is TGCAGCGTTGAGAGAGGGTCTAGCCAAGAGACCCAGTACTTC. Translating it yields CSVERGSSQETQYF. Complete variable domain (other parts from reference TRBV29-1 and TRBJ2-5): SAVISQKPSRDICQRGTSLTIQCQVDSQVTMMFWYRQQPGQSLTLIATANQGSEATYESGFVIDKFPISRPNLTFSTLTVSNMSPEDSSIYLCSVERGSSQETQYFGPGTRLLVL.

This clonotype has a count of ten or more. The rearrangement links TRBV2 to TRBJ2-3; the D gene is possibly TRBD1 (7 bases). Trimming shortened V by 0 bases and J by 3 bases, and 22 bases separated the two germline ends. The CDR3 is 19 residues long. Germline V gene data show CDR1 as SNHLY and CDR2 as FYNNEI. This chain's CDR3 is CASSEASGGVTGPTDTQYF. Written as DNA, the CDR3 is TGTGCCAGCAGTGAAGCCTCAGGCGGGGTGACAGGGCCAACAGATACGCAGTATTTT.

This clonotype was seen more than once but under ten times. The chain links TRBV10-3 to TRBJ1-5, with TRBD1 as a possible D gene (5 bases). Deletions cut 0 bases from V and 1 base from J, with 7 bases between. The CDR3 has 15 residues. The germline V gene has CDR1 ENHRY and CDR2 SYGVKD. In DNA form, the CDR3 reads TGTGCCATCAGTGAGTCGTCAGGGAGCAATCAGCCCCAGCATTTT. Translation: CAISESSGSNQPQHF.

This clonotype was seen a handful of times. The rearrangement uses TRBV20-1 and TRBJ1-6; tentatively, D is TRBD1 (6 bases). Trimming took off 0 bases at V and 7 bases at J, with 16 bases between the two ends. CDR3 length equals 16 residues. CDR1 and CDR2 from the germline V gene are DFQATT and SNEGSKA (reference sequence). This CDR3 reads CSARDLGGHSNSPLHF. The CDR3 DNA sequence: TGCAGTGCTAGAGATCTCGGGGGCCACTCAAATTCACCCCTCCACTTT.

This clonotype was counted at least ten times. This chain uses TRBV28 with TRBJ2-3, with D perhaps TRBD2 (5 bases). Germline CDR1 reads MDHEN; CDR2 reads SYDVKM. The CDR3 has 15 amino acids. Trimming stripped 3 bases from V and 2 bases from J, with 12 bases between. This CDR3 reads CASSFQGRYTDTQYF. The DNA for the CDR3 is TGTGCCAGCAGTTTTCAAGGGAGATACACAGATACGCAGTATTTT.

The genes are TRBV4-3 and TRBJ1-1; D might be TRBD1 (5 bases). The CDR3 covers 15 residues. Germline V lookup: CDR1 LGHNA, CDR2 YSLEER. V was trimmed by 0 bases and J by 4 bases, leaving 12 bases between them. CDR3 sequence: CASSQESGIGTEAFF. DNA for the CDR3: TGCGCCAGCAGCCAAGAGTCAGGGATCGGCACTGAAGCTTTCTTT.

This clonotype showed up many times. The chain's CDR3 is CASSVSANYGYTF. CDR3 sequence (DNA): TGTGCCAGCAGCGTTTCCGCTAACTATGGCTACACCTTC. This sequence joins TRBV9 and TRBJ1-2; D not certain. Germline assignment: CDR1 SGDLS and CDR2 YYNGEE. CDR3 length equals 13 residues. The V and J ends lost 2 bases and 0 bases respectively, with 5 bases between them.

The gene calls are TRBV20-1 and TRBJ2-3; TRBD1 might be the D (5 bases). The CDR3 loop spans 14 amino acids. Trimming removed 5 bases at V and 1 base at J, with 13 bases between. CDR1 is DFQATT, CDR2 SNEGSKA, per germline (reference sequence). In DNA form, the CDR3 reads TGCAGTGCTCTCAGGGAAATCGGCACAGATACGCAGTATTTT. It encodes CSALREIGTDTQYF.

CDR3: CASSLAPTSGAQYF. CDR3 DNA: TGTGCCAGCAGCTTAGCACCGACTAGCGGCGCGCAGTACTTC. The rearrangement joins TRBV7-9 to TRBJ2-7; TRBD2 matches 9 bases. There are 14 residues in the CDR3. The V gene end was trimmed by 0 bases and the J gene end by 9 bases; junction bases not matched to a gene: 6. Germline-derived CDR1 and CDR2 are SEHNR and FQNEAQ (reference sequence). Full variable domain (missing parts from reference TRBV7-9 and TRBJ2-7): DTGVSQNPRHKITKRGQNVTFRCDPISEHNRLYWYRQTLGQGPEFLTYFQNEAQLEKSRLLSDRFSAERPKGSFSTLEIQRTEQGDSAMYLCASSLAPTSGAQYFGPGTRLTVT.

This clonotype was found a few times. The V and J genes are TRBV20-1 and TRBJ2-7; 7 bases map to TRBD2. Germline assignment: CDR1 DFQATT and CDR2 SNEGSKA (reference sequence). Trimming removed 3 bases from V and 3 bases from J; junction bases left unmatched: 5. This CDR3 region has 13 residues. CDR3 coding DNA: TGCAGTGCTAGGGGGGGGAGAGTCTACGAGCAGTACTTC. It specifies CSARGGRVYEQYF.

The chain is built from TRBV7-9 and TRBJ2-3; the match to TRBD2 covers 12 bases. The length of the CDR3 is 16 residues. Germline V lookup: CDR1 SEHNR, CDR2 FQNEAQ (reference sequence). V lost 4 bases and J lost 4; bases outside the gene matches: 6. CDR3 coding DNA: TGTGCCAGCAGCTCCTCTAGCGGGGGGGCCCCAGATACGCAGTATTTT. Translation: CASSSSSGGAPDTQYF. Full variable domain (remainder filled in from reference TRBV7-9 and TRBJ2-3): DTGVSQNPRHKITKRGQNVTFRCDPISEHNRLYWYRQTLGQGPEFLTYFQNEAQLEKSRLLSDRFSAERPKGSFSTLEIQRTEQGDSAMYLCASSSSSGGAPDTQYFGPGTRLTVL.

This clonotype was counted many times. The rearrangement links TRBV5-1 to TRBJ1-1; a possible D gene is TRBD1 (5 bases). This CDR3 comprises 13 residues. Germline CDR1 is SGHRS and CDR2 is YFSETQ. The ends were cut back, 0 bases at V and 4 bases at J, with 7 bases in the middle. In DNA, the CDR3 is TGCGCCAGCAGCTTGGACGGGGGCACTGAAGCTTTCTTT. Translated: CASSLDGGTEAFF.